This T cell receptor beta chain was sequenced in a study of T cell repertoires in cytomegalovirus infection. TCRdb itself ran the reads through MiXCR, one entry per CDR3 protein. The sample yields around 630,000 distinct CDR3 sequences, approximately 25% seen once. Germline values: CDR1 SQVTM, CDR2 ANQGSEA. V gave up 2 bases and J gave up 7 bases, with 8 bases separating them. The CDR3 has 12 residues. The chain joins TRBV29-1 to TRBJ2-2; D is unresolved. The sequence was obtained from a human donor in good health (CMV status not recorded). Some clones in this sample may be carry-over from other donors' samples. The sequencing sample was made of CD8+ T cells from PBMCs. The CDR3 region is CSVELVIGELFF. CDR3 DNA: TGCAGCGTTGAATTGGTAATCGGGGAGCTGTTTTTT.